This T cell receptor beta chain was obtained from a study of cytomegalovirus exposure and HLA in healthy donors. Points from the study as a whole: A later analysis reportedly found fewer N-insertions in an Asian-associated ancestry cluster than the roughly 670-donor mean. The majority of TCR sequences were rare, yet some public TCRs appeared in many donors.

As for this clone: Its matching antigen is unknown.

A multiplex PCR was run with 60 Vbeta primers and 13 Jbeta primers. Sequenced by immunoSEQ multiplex PCR; TCRdb stores in-frame clones only, minus some. This sample yields 110,000 to 150,000 clones, of which over 65% are seen a single time; 1.5% to 2% belongs to the top ten. The CDR3 has 16 residues. Per germline, CDR1 SGHDN and CDR2 FVKESK. This TCR derives from a young woman in good health and CMV-seronegative. The sequenced material came from PBMCs. The chain is built from TRBV14 and TRBJ2-5; D remains unclear. The end of the DNA fits TRBJ2-7 better, so the J call may be wrong. The DNA of the CDR3 is TGTGCCAGCAGCCAAGATGGGTCGGCTAGCTCCTACGAGCAGTACTTC. Amino acids: CASSQDGSASSYEQYF.